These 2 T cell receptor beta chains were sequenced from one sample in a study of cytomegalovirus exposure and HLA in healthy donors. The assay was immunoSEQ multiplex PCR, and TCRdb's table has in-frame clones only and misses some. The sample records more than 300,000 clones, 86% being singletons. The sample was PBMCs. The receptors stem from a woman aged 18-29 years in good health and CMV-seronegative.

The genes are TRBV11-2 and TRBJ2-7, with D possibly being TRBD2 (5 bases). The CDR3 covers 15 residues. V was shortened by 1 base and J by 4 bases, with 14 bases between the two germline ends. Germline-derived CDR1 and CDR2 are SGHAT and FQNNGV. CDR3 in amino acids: CASSLAPGSLYEQYF. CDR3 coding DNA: TGTGCCAGCAGCTTAGCTCCTGGGAGTTTATACGAGCAGTACTTC. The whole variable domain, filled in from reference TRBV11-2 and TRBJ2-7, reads EAGVAQSPRYKIIEKRQSVAFWCNPISGHATLYWYQQILGQGPKLLIQFQNNGVVDDSQLPKDRFSAERLKGVDSTLKIQPAKLEDSAVYLCASSLAPGSLYEQYFGPGTRLTVT.

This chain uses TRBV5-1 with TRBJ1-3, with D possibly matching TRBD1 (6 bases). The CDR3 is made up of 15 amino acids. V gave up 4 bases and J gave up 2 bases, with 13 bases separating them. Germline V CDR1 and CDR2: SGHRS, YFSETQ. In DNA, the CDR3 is TGCGCCAGCAGCACAGAAACAGGGACTGGAAACACCATATATTTT. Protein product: CASSTETGTGNTIYF.